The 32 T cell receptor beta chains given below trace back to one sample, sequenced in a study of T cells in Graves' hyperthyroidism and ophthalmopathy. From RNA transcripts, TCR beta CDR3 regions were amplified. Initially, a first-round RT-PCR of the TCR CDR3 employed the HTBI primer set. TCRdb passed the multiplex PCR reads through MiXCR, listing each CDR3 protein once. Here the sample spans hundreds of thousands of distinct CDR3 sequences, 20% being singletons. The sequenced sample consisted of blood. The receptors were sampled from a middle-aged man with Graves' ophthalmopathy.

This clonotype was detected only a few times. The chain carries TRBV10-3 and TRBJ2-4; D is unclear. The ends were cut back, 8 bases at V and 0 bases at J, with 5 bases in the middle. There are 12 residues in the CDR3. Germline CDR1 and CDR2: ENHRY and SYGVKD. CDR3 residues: CAIGEAKNIQYF. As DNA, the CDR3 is TGTGCCATCGGAGAAGCCAAAAACATTCAGTACTTC.

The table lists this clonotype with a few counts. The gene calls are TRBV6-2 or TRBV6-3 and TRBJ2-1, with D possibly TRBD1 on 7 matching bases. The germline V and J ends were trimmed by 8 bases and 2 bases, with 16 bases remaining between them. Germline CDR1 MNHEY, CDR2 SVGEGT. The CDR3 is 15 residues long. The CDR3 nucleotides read TGTGCCAGCCAAAGCAGGGGGGCGACCTACAATGAGCAGTTCTTC. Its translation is CASQSRGATYNEQFF.

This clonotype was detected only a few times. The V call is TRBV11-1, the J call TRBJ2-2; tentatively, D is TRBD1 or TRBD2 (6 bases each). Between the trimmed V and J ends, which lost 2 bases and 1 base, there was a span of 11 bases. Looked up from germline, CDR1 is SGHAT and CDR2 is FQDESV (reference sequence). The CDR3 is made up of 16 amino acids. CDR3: CASSLNGGGNTGELFF. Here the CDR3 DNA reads TGTGCCAGCAGCTTAAACGGAGGGGGGAACACCGGGGAGCTGTTTTTT.

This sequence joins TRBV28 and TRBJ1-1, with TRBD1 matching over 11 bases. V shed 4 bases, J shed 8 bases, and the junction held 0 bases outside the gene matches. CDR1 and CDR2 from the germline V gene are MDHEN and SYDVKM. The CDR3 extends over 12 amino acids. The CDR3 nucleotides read TGTGCCAGCAGTTGGGACAGGGGGGAAGCTTTCTTT. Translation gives CASSWDRGEAFF.

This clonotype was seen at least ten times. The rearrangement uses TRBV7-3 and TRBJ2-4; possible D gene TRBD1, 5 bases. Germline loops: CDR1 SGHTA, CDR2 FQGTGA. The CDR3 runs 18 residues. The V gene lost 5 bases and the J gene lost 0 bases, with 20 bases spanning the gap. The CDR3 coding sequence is TGTGCCAGCAGCCCTAACGCACAAGGGGTTTTAGCCAAAAACATTCAGTACTTC. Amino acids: CASSPNAQGVLAKNIQYF.

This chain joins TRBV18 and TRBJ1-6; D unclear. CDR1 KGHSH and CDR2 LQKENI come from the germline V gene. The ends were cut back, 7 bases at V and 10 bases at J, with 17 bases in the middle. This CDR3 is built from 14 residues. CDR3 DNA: TGTGCCAGCTTAACAGAGTCACTACGCTCACCCCTCCACTTT. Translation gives CASLTESLRSPLHF.

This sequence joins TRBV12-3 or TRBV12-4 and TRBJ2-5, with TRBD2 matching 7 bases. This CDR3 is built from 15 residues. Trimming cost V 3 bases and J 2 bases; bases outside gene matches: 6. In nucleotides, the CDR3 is TGTGCCAGCAGTTTTGAGCGGGACTTACAAGAGACCCAGTACTTC. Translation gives CASSFERDLQETQYF.

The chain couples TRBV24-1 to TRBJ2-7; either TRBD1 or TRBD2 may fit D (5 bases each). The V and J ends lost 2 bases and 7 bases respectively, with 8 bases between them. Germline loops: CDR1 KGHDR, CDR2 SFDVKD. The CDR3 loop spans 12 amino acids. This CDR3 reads CATSDSGPEQYF. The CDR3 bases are TGTGCCACCAGTGATTCGGGACCAGAGCAGTACTTC.

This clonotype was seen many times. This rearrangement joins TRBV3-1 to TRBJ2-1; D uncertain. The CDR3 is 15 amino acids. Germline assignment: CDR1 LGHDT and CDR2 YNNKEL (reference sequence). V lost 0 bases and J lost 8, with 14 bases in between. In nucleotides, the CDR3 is TGTGCCAGCAGCCAAGACTCCCGGGCTCCCCATGAGCAGTTCTTC. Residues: CASSQDSRAPHEQFF.

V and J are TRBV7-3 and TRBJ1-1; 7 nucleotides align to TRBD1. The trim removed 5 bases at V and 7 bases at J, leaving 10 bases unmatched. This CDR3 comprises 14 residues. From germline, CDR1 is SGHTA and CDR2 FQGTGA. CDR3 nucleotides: TGTGCCAGCAGCACAGGTCAGGGGGGAGTTGAAGCTTTCTTT. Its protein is CASSTGQGGVEAFF.

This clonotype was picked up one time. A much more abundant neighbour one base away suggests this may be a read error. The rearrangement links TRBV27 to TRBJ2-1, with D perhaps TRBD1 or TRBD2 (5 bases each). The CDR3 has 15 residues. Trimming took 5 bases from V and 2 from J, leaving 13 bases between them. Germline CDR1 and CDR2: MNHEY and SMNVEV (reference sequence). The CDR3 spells CASSGAAGTYNEQFF. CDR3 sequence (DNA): TGTGCCAGCAGTGGAGCGGCAGGGACCTACAATGAGCAGTTCTTC.

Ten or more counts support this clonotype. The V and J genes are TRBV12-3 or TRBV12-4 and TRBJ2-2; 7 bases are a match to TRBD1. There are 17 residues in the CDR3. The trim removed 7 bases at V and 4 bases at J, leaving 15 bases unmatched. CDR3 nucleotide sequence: TGTGCCAGCACCTCACTAAGAAGGGGGCGCGGCACCGGGGAGCTGTTTTTT. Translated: CASTSLRRGRGTGELFF.

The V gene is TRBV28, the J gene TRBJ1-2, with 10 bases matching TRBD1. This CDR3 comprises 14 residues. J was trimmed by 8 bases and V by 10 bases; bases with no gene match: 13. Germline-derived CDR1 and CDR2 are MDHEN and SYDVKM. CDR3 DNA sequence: TGTGCCACCGCCGGGACAGGGGTAATTGGCGGCTACACCTTC. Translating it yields CATAGTGVIGGYTF.

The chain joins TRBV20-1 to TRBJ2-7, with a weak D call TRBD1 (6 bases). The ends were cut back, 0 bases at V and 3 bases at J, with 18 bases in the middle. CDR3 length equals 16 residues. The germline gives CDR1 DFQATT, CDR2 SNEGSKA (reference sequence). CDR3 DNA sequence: TGCAGTGCTAGAGACACGAGGGGCAGGGGTTTCTACGAGCAGTACTTC. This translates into CSARDTRGRGFYEQYF.

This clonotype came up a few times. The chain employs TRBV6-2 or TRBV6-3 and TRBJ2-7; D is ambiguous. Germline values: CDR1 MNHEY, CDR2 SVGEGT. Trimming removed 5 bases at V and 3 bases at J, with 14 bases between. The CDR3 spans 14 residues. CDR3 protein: CASSEDGTFYEQYF. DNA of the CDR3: TGTGCCAGCAGTGAGGACGGAACCTTCTACGAGCAGTACTTC.

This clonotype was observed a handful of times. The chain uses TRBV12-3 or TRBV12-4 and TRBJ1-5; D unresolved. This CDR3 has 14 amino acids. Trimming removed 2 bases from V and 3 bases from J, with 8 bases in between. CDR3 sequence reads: CASSLRLVNQPQHF. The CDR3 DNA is TGTGCCAGCAGTTTACGGTTGGTCAATCAGCCCCAGCATTTT.

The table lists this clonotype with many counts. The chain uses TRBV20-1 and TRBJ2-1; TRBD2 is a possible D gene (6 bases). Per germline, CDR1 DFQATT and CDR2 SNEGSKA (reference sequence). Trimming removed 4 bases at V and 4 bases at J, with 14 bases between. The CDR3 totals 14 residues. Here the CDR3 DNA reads TGCAGTGCTACCCCGATCGGGGGATACAATGAGCAGTTCTTC. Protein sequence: CSATPIGGYNEQFF.

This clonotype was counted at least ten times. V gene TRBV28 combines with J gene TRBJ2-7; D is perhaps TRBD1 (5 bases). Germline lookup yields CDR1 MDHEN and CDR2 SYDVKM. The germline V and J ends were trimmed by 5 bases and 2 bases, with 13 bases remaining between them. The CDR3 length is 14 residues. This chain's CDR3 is CASSAGLGTYEQYF. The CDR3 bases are TGTGCCAGCAGTGCAGGGTTAGGAACCTACGAGCAGTACTTC.

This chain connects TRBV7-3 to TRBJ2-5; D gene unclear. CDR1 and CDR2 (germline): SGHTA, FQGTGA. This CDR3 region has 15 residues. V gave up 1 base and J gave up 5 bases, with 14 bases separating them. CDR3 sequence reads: CASSLRRIWWETQYF. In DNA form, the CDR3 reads TGTGCCAGCAGCTTAAGGCGGATCTGGTGGGAGACCCAGTACTTC.

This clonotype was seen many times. This chain's CDR3 is CASRMGIDTGELFF. The CDR3 nucleotides read TGTGCCAGCAGGATGGGGATAGACACCGGGGAGCTGTTTTTT. The chain joins TRBV25-1 to TRBJ2-2; D remains ambiguous. CDR1 is MGHDK and CDR2 is SYGVNS in the germline V gene. This CDR3 has 14 amino acids. V was pared by 6 bases and J by 3 bases, with 11 bases between. Looking up the rest from reference TRBV25-1 and TRBJ2-2 gives the full variable domain: EADIYQTPRYLVIGTGKKITLECSQTMGHDKMYWYQQDPGMELHLIHYSYGVNSTEKGDLSSESTVSRIRTEHFPLTLESARPSHTSQYLCASRMGIDTGELFFGEGSRLTVL.

CDR3 sequence (DNA): TGTGCCAGTAGCCCACGGCTAGGGTCTAATGAAAAACTGTTTTTT. Translated: CASSPRLGSNEKLFF. The chain carries TRBV19 and TRBJ1-4; D gene ambiguous. The germline V and J ends were trimmed by 6 bases and 3 bases, with 14 bases remaining between them. Germline V lookup: CDR1 LNHDA, CDR2 SQIVND (reference sequence). CDR3 size: 15 residues.

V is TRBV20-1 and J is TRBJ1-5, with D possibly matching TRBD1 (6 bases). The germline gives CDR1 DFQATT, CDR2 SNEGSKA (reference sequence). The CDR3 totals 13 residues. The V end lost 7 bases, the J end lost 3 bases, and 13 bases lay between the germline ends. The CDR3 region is CSVPGGPNQPQHF. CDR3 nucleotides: TGCAGTGTTCCCGGGGGCCCCAATCAGCCCCAGCATTTT.

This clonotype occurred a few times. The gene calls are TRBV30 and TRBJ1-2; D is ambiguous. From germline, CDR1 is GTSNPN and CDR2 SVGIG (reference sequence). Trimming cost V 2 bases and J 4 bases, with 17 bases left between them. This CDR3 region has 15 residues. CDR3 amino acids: CAWSPGRGGFYGYTF. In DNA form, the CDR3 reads TGTGCCTGGAGTCCCGGAAGAGGCGGATTCTATGGCTACACCTTC.

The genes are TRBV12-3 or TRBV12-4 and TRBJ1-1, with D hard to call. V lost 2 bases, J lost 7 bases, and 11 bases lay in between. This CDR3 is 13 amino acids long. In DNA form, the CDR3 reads TGTGCCAGCAGTTTACGAGGGAGGAATGAAGCTTTCTTT. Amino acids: CASSLRGRNEAFF.

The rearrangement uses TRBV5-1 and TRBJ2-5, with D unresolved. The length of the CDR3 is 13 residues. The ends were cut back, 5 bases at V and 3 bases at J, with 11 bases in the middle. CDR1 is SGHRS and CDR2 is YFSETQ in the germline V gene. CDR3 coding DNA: TGCGCCAGCAGAAGGGCGCCCGAAGAGACCCAGTACTTC. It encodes CASRRAPEETQYF.

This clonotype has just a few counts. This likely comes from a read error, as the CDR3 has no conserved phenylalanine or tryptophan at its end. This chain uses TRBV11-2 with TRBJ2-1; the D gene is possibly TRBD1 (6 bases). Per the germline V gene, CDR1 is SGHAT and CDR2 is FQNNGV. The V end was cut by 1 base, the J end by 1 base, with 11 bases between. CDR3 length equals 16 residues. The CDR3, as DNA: TGTGCCAGCAGCTTAGGTCCTGGACAGTCCTACAATGAGCAGTTCCTC. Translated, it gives CASSLGPGQSYNEQFL.

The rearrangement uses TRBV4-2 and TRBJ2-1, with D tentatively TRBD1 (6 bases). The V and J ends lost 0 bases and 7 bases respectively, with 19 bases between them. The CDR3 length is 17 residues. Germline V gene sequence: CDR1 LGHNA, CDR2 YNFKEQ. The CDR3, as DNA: TGTGCCAGCAGCCAAGATGGACCGAATCAGGGGTGGAATGAGCAGTTCTTC. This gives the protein CASSQDGPNQGWNEQFF.

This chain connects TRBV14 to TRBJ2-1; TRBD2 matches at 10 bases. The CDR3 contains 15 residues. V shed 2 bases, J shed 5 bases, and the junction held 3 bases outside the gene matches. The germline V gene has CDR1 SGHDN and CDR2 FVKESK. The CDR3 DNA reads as TGTGCCAGCAGCCAAACTAGCGGGGTGAACAATGAGCAGTTCTTC. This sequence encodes CASSQTSGVNNEQFF.

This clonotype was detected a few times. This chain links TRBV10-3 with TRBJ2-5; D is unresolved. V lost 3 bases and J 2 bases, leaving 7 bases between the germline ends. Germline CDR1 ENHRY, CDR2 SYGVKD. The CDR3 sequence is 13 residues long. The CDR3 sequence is CAISDGLQETQYF. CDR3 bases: TGTGCCATCAGTGACGGGCTACAAGAGACCCAGTACTTC.

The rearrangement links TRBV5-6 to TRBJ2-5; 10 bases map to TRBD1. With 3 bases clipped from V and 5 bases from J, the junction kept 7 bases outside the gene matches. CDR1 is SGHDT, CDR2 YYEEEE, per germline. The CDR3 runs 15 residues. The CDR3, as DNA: TGTGCCAGCAGCTACGGGACAGGGGACGGCGAGACCCAGTACTTC. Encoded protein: CASSYGTGDGETQYF.

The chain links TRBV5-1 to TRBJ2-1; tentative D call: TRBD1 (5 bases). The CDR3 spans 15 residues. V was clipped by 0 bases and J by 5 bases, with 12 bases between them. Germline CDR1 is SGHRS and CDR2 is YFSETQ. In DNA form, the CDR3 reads TGCGCCAGCAGCTTGGGTTCTAGGGGCGACAATGAGCAGTTCTTC. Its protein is CASSLGSRGDNEQFF.

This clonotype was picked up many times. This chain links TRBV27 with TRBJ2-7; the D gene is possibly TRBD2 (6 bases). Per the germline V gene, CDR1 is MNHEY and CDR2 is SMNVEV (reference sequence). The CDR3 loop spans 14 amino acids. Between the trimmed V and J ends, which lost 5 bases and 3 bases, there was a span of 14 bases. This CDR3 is CASSRRGSGYEQYF. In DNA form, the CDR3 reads TGTGCCAGCAGTAGGAGGGGTAGCGGCTACGAGCAGTACTTC.